What follows are 7 T cell receptor beta chains derived from one specimen sequenced in a study of blood T cell repertoires in COVID-19. Produced via immunoSEQ multiplex PCR; TCRdb's table is partial and in-frame only. This sample has 250,000 to 300,000 clones, with about 89% found just once. Sequencing used peripheral blood. The source of these receptors is a man between 35 and 55 years old with acute or convalescent COVID-19.

The chain uses TRBV6-5 and TRBJ1-5; 9 positions match TRBD1. V gave up 7 bases and J gave up 2 bases; unmatched junction bases: 6. There are 15 residues in the CDR3. Germline-derived CDR1 and CDR2 are MNHEY and SVGAGI. The DNA for the CDR3 is TGTGCCAGCACTTTTGACAGGGGGGGCAATCAGCCCCAGCATTTT. Protein sequence: CASTFDRGGNQPQHF.

This rearrangement joins TRBV29-1 to TRBJ1-2; TRBD1 might be the D (6 bases). This CDR3 comprises 14 residues. The germline CDR1 and CDR2 sequences are SQVTM and ANQGSEA. The germline V and J ends were trimmed by 3 bases and 4 bases, with 15 bases remaining between them. CDR3: CSVDGGPRGYGYTF. CDR3 nucleotides: TGCAGCGTTGATGGGGGCCCTCGGGGCTATGGCTACACCTTC.

The chain is built from TRBV11-2 and TRBJ2-2; 9 bases are shared with TRBD2. CDR1 is SGHAT and CDR2 is FQNNGV in the germline V gene. V was clipped by 3 bases and J by 5 bases; unmatched bases: 13. The CDR3 runs to 18 residues. The CDR3 nucleotides read TGTGCCAGCAGCTTTTCTAATAGCGGGGGCTTCCCTACCGGGGAGCTGTTTTTT. Translating gives CASSFSNSGGFPTGELFF.

This chain joins TRBV5-1 and TRBJ2-7; maybe TRBD1 (6 bases). The V gene lost 7 bases and the J gene lost 0 bases, with 14 bases spanning the gap. Germline V lookup: CDR1 SGHRS, CDR2 YFSETQ. The CDR3 length is 14 residues. The CDR3 DNA reads TGCGCCAGCGGCCTAGGGGGTTCCTCCTACGAGCAGTACTTC. It codes for CASGLGGSSYEQYF.

The chain uses TRBV25-1 and TRBJ1-1, with 8 bases that match TRBD1. Looked up from germline, CDR1 is MGHDK and CDR2 is SYGVNS. CDR3 length: 15 amino acids. Unmatched junction bases numbered 12, after V lost 9 bases and J lost 3 bases. Here the CDR3 DNA reads TGTGCCAGTAGAAACCTAGGGACAGGCGACACTGAAGCTTTCTTT. It encodes CASRNLGTGDTEAFF. The full variable domain, its missing parts supplied by reference TRBV25-1 and TRBJ1-1, is EADIYQTPRYLVIGTGKKITLECSQTMGHDKMYWYQQDPGMELHLIHYSYGVNSTEKGDLSSESTVSRIRTEHFPLTLESARPSHTSQYLCASRNLGTGDTEAFFGQGTRLTVV.

This rearrangement joins TRBV2 to TRBJ2-1; D unresolved. The germline V gene has CDR1 SNHLY and CDR2 FYNNEI. V gave up 7 bases and J gave up 8 bases, with 9 bases separating them. CDR3 size: 11 residues. The CDR3 bases are TGTGCCAGCAAGTTCGGGTATGAGCAGTTCTTC. This codes for CASKFGYEQFF.

This clone was recorded once. The V gene is TRBV13, the J gene TRBJ2-1; TRBD2 aligns across 8 bases. Trimming cost V 5 bases and J 6 bases; bases outside gene matches: 6. CDR1 PRHDT and CDR2 FYEKMQ come from the germline V gene (reference sequence). The CDR3 has 14 amino acids. The CDR3 coding sequence is TGTGCCAGCAGCCGTCCGGGGGGGCCCAATGAGCAGTTCTTC. It yields the protein CASSRPGGPNEQFF.